This TCR beta chain comes out of a study of patients and donors after allogeneic stem cell transplantation. TCRdb called the RT-PCR reads again in MiXCR, with one record for every CDR3 protein. There are roughly 150,000 distinct CDR3 sequences in the sample; about 24% occur only once, and roughly 26% lies in the top ten. This clonotype has at least ten counts. With 4 bases removed from V and 4 bases from J, the gap between germline ends came to 12 bases. This CDR3 is built from 14 residues. Germline V gene sequence: CDR1 SGHRS, CDR2 YFSETQ. The chain links TRBV5-1 to TRBJ1-3, with a possible D match to TRBD1 (5 bases). The sample consisted of blood, either unsorted or a sorted T cell fraction (not recorded which). The source is a human donor who was either an allogeneic HSCT recipient or a stem cell or donor lymphocyte infusion donor (not recorded which). It is not recorded whose cells these are; they may come from a transplant donor. The DNA of the CDR3 is TGCGCCAGCAGCCCCGGGACGGAAGGAAACACCATATATTTT. The encoded protein is CASSPGTEGNTIYF.